This T cell receptor beta chain was recovered during a study of T cells after yellow fever vaccination. General study points: Booster sampling recovered most clones from primary vaccination (less than 97% CD4, around 88% CD8). Repertoires obtained by FACS sorting could include abundant clonotypes that entered as contaminants from the bulk population. There was a small share of clonotypes that showed up in both the CD4 and CD8 compartments.

Universal primer sites and UMIs were introduced during 5'RACE template-switching synthesis of TCR cDNA. TCRdb re-called the 5' RACE reads through MiXCR, storing one row per CDR3 protein. This table has 300,000 to 350,000 distinct CDR3 sequences, approximately 4.5% appearing once. This clonotype has ten or more counts. Its antigen is undetermined. V lost 7 bases and J lost 2, with 12 bases in between. This CDR3 contains 14 residues. Germline V lookup: CDR1 SQVTM, CDR2 ANQGSEA. Sequenced here: PBMCs, sampled 15 days after the yellow fever booster vaccination. The rearrangement links TRBV29-1 to TRBJ2-6, with a tentative D call TRBD1 (6 bases). This TCR derives from a man younger than 35 who received the YFV17D yellow fever vaccine. CDR3 coding DNA: TGCAGCGCCCGCCCAGGGGCTGGGGCCAACGTCCTGACTTTC. The encoded protein is CSARPGAGANVLTF.